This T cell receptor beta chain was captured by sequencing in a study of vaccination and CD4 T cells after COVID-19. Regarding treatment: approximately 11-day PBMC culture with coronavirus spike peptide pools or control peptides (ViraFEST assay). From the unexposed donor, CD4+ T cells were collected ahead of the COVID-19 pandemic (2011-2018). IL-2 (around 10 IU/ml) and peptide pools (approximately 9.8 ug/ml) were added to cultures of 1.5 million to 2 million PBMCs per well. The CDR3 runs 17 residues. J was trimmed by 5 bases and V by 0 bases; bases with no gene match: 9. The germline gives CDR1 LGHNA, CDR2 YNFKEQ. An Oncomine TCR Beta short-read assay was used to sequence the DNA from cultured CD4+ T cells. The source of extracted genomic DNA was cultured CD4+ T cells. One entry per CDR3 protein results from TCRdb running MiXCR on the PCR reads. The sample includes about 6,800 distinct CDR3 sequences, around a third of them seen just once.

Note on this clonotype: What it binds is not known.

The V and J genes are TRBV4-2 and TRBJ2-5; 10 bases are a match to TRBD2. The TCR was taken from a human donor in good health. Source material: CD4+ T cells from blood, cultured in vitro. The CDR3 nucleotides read TGTGCCAGCAGCCAAGAGTTGGCGAGCGGGAGGGCGGAGACCCAGTACTTC. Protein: CASSQELASGRAETQYF.